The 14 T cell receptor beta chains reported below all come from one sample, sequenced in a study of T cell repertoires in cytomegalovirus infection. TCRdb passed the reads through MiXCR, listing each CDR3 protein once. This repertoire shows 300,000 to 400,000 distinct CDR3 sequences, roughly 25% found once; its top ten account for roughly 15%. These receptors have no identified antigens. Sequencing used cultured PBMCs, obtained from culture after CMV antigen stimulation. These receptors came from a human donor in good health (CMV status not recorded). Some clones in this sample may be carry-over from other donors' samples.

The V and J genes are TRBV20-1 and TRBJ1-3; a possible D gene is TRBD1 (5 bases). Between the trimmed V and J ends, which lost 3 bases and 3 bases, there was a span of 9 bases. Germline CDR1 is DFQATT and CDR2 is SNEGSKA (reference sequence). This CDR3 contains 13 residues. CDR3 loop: CSASGGSGNTIYF. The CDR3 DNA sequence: TGCAGTGCTAGTGGGGGAAGTGGAAACACCATATATTTT.

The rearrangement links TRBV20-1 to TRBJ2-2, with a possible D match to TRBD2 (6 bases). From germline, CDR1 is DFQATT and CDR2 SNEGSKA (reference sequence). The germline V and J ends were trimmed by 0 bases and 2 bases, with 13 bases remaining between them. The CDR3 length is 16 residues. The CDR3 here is CSARDRGTGNTGELFF. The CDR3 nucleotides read TGCAGTGCTAGAGATCGAGGGACTGGAAACACCGGGGAGCTGTTTTTT.

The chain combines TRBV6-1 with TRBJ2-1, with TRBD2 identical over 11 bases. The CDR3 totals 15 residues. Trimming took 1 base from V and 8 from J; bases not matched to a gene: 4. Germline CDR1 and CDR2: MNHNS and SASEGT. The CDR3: CASSEGTSGSYEQFF. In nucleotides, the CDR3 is TGTGCCAGCAGTGAAGGTACTAGCGGGAGCTATGAGCAGTTCTTC.

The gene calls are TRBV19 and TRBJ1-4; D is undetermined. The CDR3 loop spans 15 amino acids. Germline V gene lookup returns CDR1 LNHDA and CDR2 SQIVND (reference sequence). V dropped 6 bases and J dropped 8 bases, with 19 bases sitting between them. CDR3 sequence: CASRTSVEAFEKLFF. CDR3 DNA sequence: TGTGCCAGTAGGACCAGCGTTGAGGCTTTCGAAAAACTGTTTTTT.

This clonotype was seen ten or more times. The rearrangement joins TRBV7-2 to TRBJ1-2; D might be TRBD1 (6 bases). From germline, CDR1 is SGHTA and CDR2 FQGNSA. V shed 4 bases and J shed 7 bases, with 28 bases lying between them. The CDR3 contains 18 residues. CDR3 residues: CASSSTVVGGTGTGGYTF. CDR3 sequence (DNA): TGTGCCAGCAGCTCGACTGTTGTTGGGGGCACAGGAACAGGTGGCTACACCTTC.

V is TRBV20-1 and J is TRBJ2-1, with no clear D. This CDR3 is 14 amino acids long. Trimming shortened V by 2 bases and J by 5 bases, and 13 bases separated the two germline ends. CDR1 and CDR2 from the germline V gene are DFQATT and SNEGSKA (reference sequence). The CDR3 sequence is CSARFPGPNNEQFF. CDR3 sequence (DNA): TGCAGTGCTAGATTCCCAGGACCTAACAATGAGCAGTTCTTC.

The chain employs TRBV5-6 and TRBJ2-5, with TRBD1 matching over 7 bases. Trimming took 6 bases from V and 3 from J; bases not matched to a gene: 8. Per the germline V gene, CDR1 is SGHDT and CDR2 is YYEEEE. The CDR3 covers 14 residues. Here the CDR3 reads CASIDPTGKETQYF. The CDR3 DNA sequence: TGTGCCAGCATCGACCCGACAGGGAAAGAGACCCAGTACTTC. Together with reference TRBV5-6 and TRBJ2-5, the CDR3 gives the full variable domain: DAGVTQSPTHLIKTRGQQVTLRCSPKSGHDTVSWYQQALGQGPQFIFQYYEEEERQRGNFPDRFSGHQFPNYSSELNVNALLLGDSALYLCASIDPTGKETQYFGPGTRLLVL.

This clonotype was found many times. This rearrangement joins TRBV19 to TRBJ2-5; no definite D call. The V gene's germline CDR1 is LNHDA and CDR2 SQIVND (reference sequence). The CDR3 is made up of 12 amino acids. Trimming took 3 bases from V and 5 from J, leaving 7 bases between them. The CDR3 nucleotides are TGTGCCAGTAGTATGGGGTTTGAGACCCAGTACTTC. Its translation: CASSMGFETQYF.

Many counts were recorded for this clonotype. In nucleotides, the CDR3 is TGTGCCAGCAGCCCCTTCTTGACGGTAACCGGGGAGCTGTTTTTT. Its protein product is CASSPFLTVTGELFF. J is TRBJ2-2 and V is TRBV7-6; no definite D call. Per the germline V gene, CDR1 is SGHVS and CDR2 is FNYEAQ. Trimming shortened V by 5 bases and J by 5 bases, and 15 bases separated the two germline ends. The CDR3 has 15 residues.

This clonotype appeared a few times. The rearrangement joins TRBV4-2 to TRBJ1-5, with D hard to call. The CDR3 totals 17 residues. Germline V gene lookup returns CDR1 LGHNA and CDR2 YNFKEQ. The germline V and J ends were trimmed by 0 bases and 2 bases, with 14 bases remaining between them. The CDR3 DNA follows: TGTGCCAGCAGCCAAGACCCCCCACGGGCGGGCAATCAGCCCCAGCATTTT. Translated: CASSQDPPRAGNQPQHF.

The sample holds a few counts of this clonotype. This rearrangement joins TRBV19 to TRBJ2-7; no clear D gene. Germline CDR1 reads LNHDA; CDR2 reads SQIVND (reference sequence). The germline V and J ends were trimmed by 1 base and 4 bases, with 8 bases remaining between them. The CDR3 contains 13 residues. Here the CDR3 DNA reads TGTGCCAGTAGTATAGGTGGCGGTTACGAGCAGTACGTC. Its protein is CASSIGGGYEQYV.

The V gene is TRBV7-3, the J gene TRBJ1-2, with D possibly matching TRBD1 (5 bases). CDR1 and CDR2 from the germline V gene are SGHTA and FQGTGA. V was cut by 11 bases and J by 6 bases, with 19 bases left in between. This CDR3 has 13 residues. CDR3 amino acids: CACQGVGTHGYTF. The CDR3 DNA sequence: TGTGCCTGCCAAGGGGTGGGAACCCATGGCTACACCTTC.

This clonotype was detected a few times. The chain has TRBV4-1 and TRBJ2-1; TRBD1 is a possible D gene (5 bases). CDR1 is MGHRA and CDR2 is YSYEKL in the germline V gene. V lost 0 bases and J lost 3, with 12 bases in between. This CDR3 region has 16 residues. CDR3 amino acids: CASSQDRQSFYNEQFF. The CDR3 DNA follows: TGCGCCAGCAGCCAAGACAGACAGAGTTTCTACAATGAGCAGTTCTTC.

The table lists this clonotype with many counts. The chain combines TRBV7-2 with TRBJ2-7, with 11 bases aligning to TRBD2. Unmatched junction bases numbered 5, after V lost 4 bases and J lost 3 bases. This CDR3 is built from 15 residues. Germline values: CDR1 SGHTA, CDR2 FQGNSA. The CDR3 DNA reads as TGTGCCAGCAGCTCGGTAGCGGGAGGGAGCTACGAGCAGTACTTC. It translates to CASSSVAGGSYEQYF.